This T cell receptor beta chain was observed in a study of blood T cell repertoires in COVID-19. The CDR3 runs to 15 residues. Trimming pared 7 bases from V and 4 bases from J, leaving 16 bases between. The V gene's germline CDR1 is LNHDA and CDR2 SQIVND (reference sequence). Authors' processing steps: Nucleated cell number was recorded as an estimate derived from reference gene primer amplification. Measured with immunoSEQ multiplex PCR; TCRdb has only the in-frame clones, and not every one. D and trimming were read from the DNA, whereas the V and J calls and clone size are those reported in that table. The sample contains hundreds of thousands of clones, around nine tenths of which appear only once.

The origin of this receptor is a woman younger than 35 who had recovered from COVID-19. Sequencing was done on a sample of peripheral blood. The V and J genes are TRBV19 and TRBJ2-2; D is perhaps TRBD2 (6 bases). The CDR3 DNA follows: TGTGCCAGTACCCCTTGGGGGGAAGGCACCGGGGAGCTGTTTTTT. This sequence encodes CASTPWGEGTGELFF. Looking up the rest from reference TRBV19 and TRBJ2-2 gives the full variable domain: DGGITQSPKYLFRKEGQNVTLSCEQNLNHDAMYWYRQDPGQGLRLIYYSQIVNDFQKGDIAEGYSVSREKKESFPLTVTSAQKNPTAFYLCASTPWGEGTGELFFGEGSRLTVL.